The 6 T cell receptor beta chains below all came from one sample that was sequenced in a study of identical twins (dated by TCRdb to 2015 to 2016). The library relied on 5' RACE. TCRdb shows the sequencer as Illumina HiSeq 2000. The public reads were quality trimmed at Q25 with fastp and then assembled into clones with MiXCR by TCRdb, keeping productive beta chains. A single entry per CDR3 protein holds the most common genes and DNA from its merged rows. Here the sample has about 690,000 distinct CDR3 sequences; 5.5% to 7.5% occur a single time. The ten largest clones capture approximately 2% of the sample. Material: naive T cells sorted from blood. The meaning of the sample's cell subset or site label: cells isolated with a human naive T-cell isolation kit. The receptors were sampled from a man between 18 and 29 years old in good health.

In its sample, this clonotype was seen many times. The CDR3 DNA is TGTGCCAGCGCTTGGGAAGACACAGATACGCAGTATTTT. Protein product: CASAWEDTDTQYF. This chain connects TRBV6-2 or TRBV6-3 to TRBJ2-3; D is unresolved. This CDR3 has 13 amino acids. The germline V gene has CDR1 MNHEY and CDR2 SVGEGT. V lost 8 bases to trimming and J lost 2 bases, with 11 bases between them.

This chain connects TRBV3-1 to TRBJ1-1; the D is unclear. CDR3 length equals 14 residues. Germline V gene data show CDR1 as LGHDT and CDR2 as YNNKEL (reference sequence). V was pared by 5 bases and J by 7 bases, with 17 bases between. CDR3 protein: CASSIKGSMGEAFF. The CDR3 DNA reads TGTGCCAGCAGCATTAAAGGGTCGATGGGTGAAGCTTTCTTT.

The chain is built from TRBV20-1 and TRBJ2-7; 10 bases map to TRBD2. Germline loops: CDR1 DFQATT, CDR2 SNEGSKA (reference sequence). The trim removed 2 bases at V and 6 bases at J, leaving 10 bases unmatched. The CDR3 covers 15 residues. The CDR3 protein is CSARRPLAGAREQYF. In nucleotides, the CDR3 is TGCAGTGCTAGAAGACCCCTAGCGGGAGCTCGCGAGCAGTACTTC.

Ten or more counts support this clonotype. The chain recombines TRBV9 with TRBJ2-3, with 11 positions matching TRBD2. The CDR3 loop spans 14 amino acids. Germline-derived CDR1 and CDR2 are SGDLS and YYNGEE. Germline trimming cut 3 bases from V and 6 bases from J; bases unmatched to any gene: 3. CDR3 sequence: CASSETSGSDTQYF. As DNA, the CDR3 is TGTGCCAGCAGCGAAACTAGCGGGAGTGATACGCAGTATTTT.

The chain links TRBV12-5 to TRBJ2-1; no reliable D call. This CDR3 spans 13 amino acids. The germline V and J ends were trimmed by 5 bases and 0 bases, with 5 bases remaining between them. The germline CDR1 and CDR2 sequences are LGHNT and FRNRAP. This chain's CDR3 is CASGKGSYNEQFF. In nucleotides, the CDR3 is TGTGCTAGTGGTAAAGGCTCCTACAATGAGCAGTTCTTC.

Here the CDR3 DNA reads TGTGCCAGCAGCCTAGCGGGGCCGGATGAAAAACTGTTTTTT. It is translated as CASSLAGPDEKLFF. The chain has TRBV11-2 and TRBJ1-4, with TRBD1 as a possible D gene (5 bases). The CDR3 consists of 14 residues. Per germline, CDR1 SGHAT and CDR2 FQNNGV. The V gene lost 5 bases and the J gene lost 6 bases, with 13 bases spanning the gap.